This T cell receptor (beta chain) is drawn from a study of T-cell memory formation after mild COVID-19. A single record per CDR3 protein comes from TCRdb applying MiXCR to the 5' RACE reads. The table has roughly 190,000 distinct CDR3 sequences, more than 9% seen once. This clonotype was seen ten or more times. The V end lost 3 bases, the J end lost 3 bases, and 7 bases lay between the germline ends. The germline gives CDR1 SGHTA, CDR2 FQGNSA. This CDR3 comprises 13 residues. The sequenced material came from PBMCs or a T cell subset sorted from them (not recorded which). The receptor comes from a man between 18 and 35 years old who had mild COVID-19 (a few samples of this study predate the infection). Cell type and time point are not known. V gene TRBV7-2 combines with J gene TRBJ2-3; D is undetermined. Here the CDR3 DNA reads TGTGCCAGCAGCTTGATTGGTACAGATACGCAGTATTTT. Protein: CASSLIGTDTQYF. The full variable domain, with the rest looked up from reference TRBV7-2 and TRBJ2-3, is GAGVSQSPSNKVTEKGKDVELRCDPISGHTALYWYRQSLGQGLEFLIYFQGNSAPDKSGLPSDRFSAERTGGSVSTLTIQRTQQEDSAVYLCASSLIGTDTQYFGPGTRLTVL.